What follows describes a single T cell receptor beta chain. Its antigen is undetermined. The entry originates in a study of T cell responses to AZD1222 COVID-19 vaccine. Trimming took off 5 bases at V and 0 bases at J, with 14 bases between the two ends. CDR1 and CDR2 (germline): SEHNR, FQNEAQ (reference sequence). CDR3 size: 15 residues. General study findings and limits: Spike regions recognized by vaccine-associated CD4 TCRs spanned the protein, led by 160-218 and 743-854.

Data came from immunoSEQ multiplex PCR; TCRdb stores just in-frame clones and leaves some out. The table lists more than 95,000 clones, around 89% of them singletons, with around 10% in the top ten. Sequenced here: peripheral blood, sampled on day 0 of MenACWY control vaccination. The chain uses TRBV7-9 and TRBJ2-7, with D perhaps given as TRBD1 or TRBD2 (5 bases each). The source is an adult in good health. DNA of the CDR3: TGTGCCAGCAGCATCAGGGACCGCAGCTCCTACGAGCAGTACTTC. This gives the protein CASSIRDRSSYEQYF.